A selection of T cell receptor beta chains follows, all from one sample in a study of shared T cell receptors in the human thymus. Some clones are missing from TCRdb's copy, which holds only in-frame ones; the method was immunoSEQ multiplex PCR. The sample includes about 380,000 clones, just under 95% of them seen just once. The sequencing sample was made of thymocytes. Source of these receptors: a human donor. Both conserved end residues are part of each CDR3. D genes are given only for firm matches. The size field is filled for only some rows; it gives once, few, many or a size class.

J | D | V | size | DNA | CDR3
TRBJ2-7 | NA | TRBV5-6 | NA | TGTGCCAGCACCCTTGAACCCAGGGGAGAGTACGAGCAGTACTTC | CASTLEPRGEYEQYF
TRBJ2-3 | TRBD2 | TRBV5-4 | NA | TGTGCCAGCAGCTTGGTGGAGAATACCGGGACTAGCGGGAGGATAGATACGCAGTATTTT | CASSLVENTGTSGRIDTQYF
TRBJ1-4 | NA | TRBV11-2 | NA | TGTGCCAGCAGCTTAGTACAGGGAAAACTGTTTTTT | CASSLVQGKLFF
TRBJ2-2 | NA | TRBV18 | NA | TGTGCCAGCTCACCAAACAGGCTCACCGGGGAGCTGTTTTTT | CASSPNRLTGELFF
TRBJ1-3 | NA | TRBV25-1 | NA | TGTGCCAGCTCCCGCCCTGGAAACACCATATATTTT | CASSRPGNTIYF
TRBJ2-1 | NA | TRBV11-3 | NA | TGTGCCACCCGACTAGTGGATAACAATGAGCAGTTCTTC | CATRLVDNNEQFF
TRBJ1-2 | NA | TRBV10-1 | once | TGCGCCAGCAGTGAGTCTAGCAGGCCTTATGGCTACACCTTC | CASSESSRPYGYTF
TRBJ2-5 | TRBD2 | TRBV6-1 | NA | TGTGCCAGCGGGGGACTAGCGGGAGAAGAGACCCAGTACTTC | CASGGLAGEETQYF
TRBJ2-3 | NA | TRBV2 | NA | TGTGCCAGCAGTGAGTACGACACAGATACGCAGTATTTT | CASSEYDTDTQYF
TRBJ1-2 | NA | TRBV29-1 | NA | TGCAGCGTTGAGAACAGGGACACCTATGGCTACACCTTC | CSVENRDTYGYTF
TRBJ2-1 | NA | TRBV5-4 | NA | TGTGCCAGCAGCTTGGCGGGGCGACGGACAGAAAGTTACAATGAGCAGTTCTTC | CASSLAGRRTESYNEQFF
TRBJ1-5 | NA | TRBV7-8 | once | TGTGCCAGCAGCTTTCCCGGTGGACGAGGGGTTAATCAGCCCCAGCATTTT | CASSFPGGRGVNQPQHF
TRBJ2-7 | NA | TRBV7-8 | NA | TGTGCCAGCAGCTTAGGTAGGGATTTCTACGAGCAGTACTTC | CASSLGRDFYEQYF
TRBJ2-3 | NA | TRBV14 | NA | TGTGCCAGCAGCCAAGATCTGGGATCCACAGATACGCAGTATTTT | CASSQDLGSTDTQYF
TRBJ2-1 | TRBD2 | TRBV5-1 | NA | TGCGCCAGCAGCTTGCCGATCAGCGGGAACCTTCGATCCTCCTACAATGAGCAGTTCTTC | CASSLPISGNLRSSYNEQFF
TRBJ2-7 | NA | TRBV27 | once | TGTGCCAGCAGTCTGACACCGGCGAATTACTACGAGCAGTACTTC | CASSLTPANYYEQYF
TRBJ2-3 | NA | TRBV27 | NA | TGTGCCAGCAGTTTATCTGCCAGGGGAGGGGGGACAGATACGCAGTATTTT | CASSLSARGGGTDTQYF
TRBJ2-7 | TRBD2 | TRBV4-1 | once | TGCGCCAGCAGCCAAGGGGAACAGGGACTAGCGGGAGATAAAGAGCAGTACTTC | CASSQGEQGLAGDKEQYF
TRBJ2-7 | TRBD2 | TRBV10-3 | NA | TGTGCCATCAGTGAGGAAGCACGACTAGCGGGAAGGCACGAGCAGTACTTC | CAISEEARLAGRHEQYF
TRBJ1-1 | NA | TRBV6-1 | NA | TGTGCCAGCAGTGAAGCCCGGGGGAACACTGAAGCTTTCTTT | CASSEARGNTEAFF
TRBJ2-7 | NA | TRBV27 | NA | TGTGCCAGCAGCCCCCACTCCTACGAGCAGTACTTC | CASSPHSYEQYF
TRBJ2-7 | NA | TRBV27 | NA | TGTGCCAGCAGTAAGGACTATCTGGGGGAGCAGTACTTC | CASSKDYLGEQYF
TRBJ2-3 | NA | TRBV12-5 | NA | TGTGCTAGTGGTTTGGTAGGGGACGGCTGGAGCACAGATACGCAGTATTTT | CASGLVGDGWSTDTQYF
TRBJ1-1 | NA | TRBV25-1 | NA | TGTGCCAGCAGTCTGCTGGGGTCTCCCGGGGATACTGAAGCTTTCTTT | CASSLLGSPGDTEAFF
TRBJ2-5 | TRBD2 | TRBV18 | NA | TGTGCCAGCGACCCTGGACTAGCGGGACCCTACCAAGAGACCCAGTACTTC | CASDPGLAGPYQETQYF
TRBJ1-1 | NA | TRBV27 | NA | TGTGCCAGCAGTATCGGGAACACTGAAGCTTTCTTT | CASSIGNTEAFF
TRBJ1-2 | NA | TRBV6-5 | NA | TGTGCCAGCAGTTACAGCAGGGCCCTAAGGGGTGGCTACACCTTC | CASSYSRALRGGYTF
TRBJ2-3 | TRBD2 | TRBV19 | NA | TGTGCCAGTAGTATTAGCGGGAAGCGCACAGATACGCAGTATTTT | CASSISGKRTDTQYF
TRBJ2-1 | NA | TRBV11-2 | NA | TGTGCCAGCAGCTTACCTAGCTACGATGAGCAGTTCTTC | CASSLPSYDEQFF
TRBJ1-4 | TRBD1 | TRBV15 | NA | TGTGCCACCAGCAGAGGACAGGGGTTTTACGAAAAACTGTTTTTT | CATSRGQGFYEKLFF
TRBJ2-3 | NA | TRBV14 | NA | TGTGCCAGCAGCCGGGGAGTGGACGCAGATACGCAGTATTTT | CASSRGVDADTQYF
TRBJ2-1 | TRBD2 | TRBV7-6 | NA | TGTGCCAGCAGCCCGGGACTAGCGGGAGAAGGCTCCTACAATGAGCAGTTCTTC | CASSPGLAGEGSYNEQFF
TRBJ1-4 | NA | TRBV19 | NA | TGTGCCAGTAGTAGGGGGTGGCCTAATGAAAAACTGTTTTTT | CASSRGWPNEKLFF
TRBJ1-5 | NA | TRBV7-8 | NA | TGTGCCAGCAGCTTAGAGGCATCTAGCAATCAGCCCCAGCATTTT | CASSLEASSNQPQHF
TRBJ1-5 | TRBD1 | TRBV7-2 | NA | TGTGCCAGCAGCTTAGCGGGACAGGTTAATCAGCCCCAGCATTTT | CASSLAGQVNQPQHF